This entry lists 2 T cell receptor beta chains sequenced from one sample in a study of shared clonotypes between healthy human individuals. TCRdb keeps only in-frame clones here, not all; method: immunoSEQ multiplex PCR. The table lists around 700,000 clones, 72% of them singletons. The sequenced sample was memory CD4+ T cells sorted from blood. Regarding subset: CD45RA-negative fraction. The origin of the receptors is a woman aged 25 to 45 in good health.

The rearrangement joins TRBV18 to TRBJ1-2, with D unresolved. In germline, CDR1 is KGHSH, CDR2 LQKENI. The CDR3 extends over 13 amino acids. Trimming cost V 11 bases and J 3 bases, with 16 bases left between them. CDR3 residues: CAGYNLTDYGYTF. CDR3 sequence (DNA): TGTGCCGGATACAACCTGACGGACTATGGCTACACCTTC.

In DNA form, the CDR3 reads TGTGCCAGCAGTCTATTGACCTGGACAGGGGGCGAGGATAATTCACCCCTCCACTTT. Its translation is CASSLLTWTGGEDNSPLHF. The chain employs TRBV28 and TRBJ1-6; 11 positions match TRBD1. This CDR3 spans 19 amino acids. Germline-derived CDR1 and CDR2 are MDHEN and SYDVKM. V dropped 5 bases and J dropped 5; count of bases not matched to a gene: 14.